These 28 T cell receptor beta chains share one sample of origin, sequenced in a study of cytomegalovirus exposure and HLA in healthy donors. The assay was immunoSEQ multiplex PCR, and TCRdb's table has in-frame clones only and misses some. This sample has 65,000 to 80,000 clones, with around 94% found just once. The sample consisted of PBMCs. The receptors originated from a young woman in good health and CMV-seropositive.

The sample holds a few counts of this clone. The rearrangement uses TRBV19 and TRBJ2-1, with 8 bases aligning to TRBD2. The CDR3 spans 14 residues. Germline loops: CDR1 LNHDA, CDR2 SQIVND (reference sequence). V trimming: 3 bases; J trimming: 7 bases; junction bases outside the gene matches: 5. In DNA, the CDR3 is TGTGCCAGTAGTATTGGCGGGAGGTATAATGAGCAGTTCTTC. It codes for CASSIGGRYNEQFF.

This rearrangement joins TRBV4-2 to TRBJ1-1; a weak D match, TRBD1 (6 bases). The CDR3 length is 15 residues. The V end lost 0 bases, the J end lost 1 base, and 9 bases lay between the germline ends. Germline CDR1 is LGHNA and CDR2 is YNFKEQ. CDR3 protein: CASSQDRGQNTEAFF. In DNA, the CDR3 is TGTGCCAGCAGCCAAGATAGGGGACAGAACACTGAAGCTTTCTTT.

This clone was seen only once. The chain carries TRBV29-1 and TRBJ2-7; D is perhaps TRBD2 (6 bases). The CDR3 covers 14 residues. Trimming cost V 4 bases and J 0 bases, with 13 bases left between them. From germline, CDR1 is SQVTM and CDR2 ANQGSEA. For the CDR3, the DNA is TGCAGCGTTGCCCGGGACTCCCGCTCCTACGAGCAGTACTTC. Translation gives CSVARDSRSYEQYF.

The rearrangement links TRBV4-3 to TRBJ1-4; TRBD1 matches 8 bases. The trim removed 5 bases at V and 2 bases at J, leaving 4 bases unmatched. In germline, CDR1 is LGHNA, CDR2 YSLEER. The CDR3 sequence is 15 residues long. Written as DNA, the CDR3 is TGCGCCAGCAGCACGAGGACAGGGACTAATGAAAAACTGTTTTTT. This sequence encodes CASSTRTGTNEKLFF.

The chain uses TRBV5-1 and TRBJ2-1; maybe TRBD2 (6 bases). The CDR3 length is 17 residues. V was shortened by 5 bases and J by 0 bases, with 18 bases between the two germline ends. The germline V gene has CDR1 SGHRS and CDR2 YFSETQ. The CDR3 protein is CASSLTRDSTSYNEQFF. Written as DNA, the CDR3 is TGCGCCAGCAGTTTAACTCGGGACTCGACCTCCTACAATGAGCAGTTCTTC.

Only one count was recorded for this clone. The chain has TRBV19 and TRBJ1-1; possible D gene TRBD1, 5 bases. Trimming removed 1 base from V and 3 bases from J, with 9 bases in between. Per germline, CDR1 LNHDA and CDR2 SQIVND (reference sequence). This CDR3 is built from 14 residues. CDR3 DNA sequence: TGTGCCAGTAGTATAGGCCAGGGCGACACTGAAGCTTTCTTT. As protein: CASSIGQGDTEAFF. Looking up the rest from reference TRBV19 and TRBJ1-1 gives the full variable domain: DGGITQSPKYLFRKEGQNVTLSCEQNLNHDAMYWYRQDPGQGLRLIYYSQIVNDFQKGDIAEGYSVSREKKESFPLTVTSAQKNPTAFYLCASSIGQGDTEAFFGQGTRLTVV.

The CDR3 region has the DNA TGTGCCAGCTCACCAATCAGGGGAGATGAAAAACTGTTTTTT. As protein: CASSPIRGDEKLFF. The rearrangement links TRBV18 to TRBJ1-4; D possibly corresponds to TRBD1 (6 bases). Trimming removed 2 bases at V and 6 bases at J, with 10 bases between. Looked up from germline, CDR1 is KGHSH and CDR2 is LQKENI. The CDR3 has 14 residues. The whole variable domain, remainder taken from reference TRBV18 and TRBJ1-4, is NAGVMQNPRHLVRRRGQEARLRCSPMKGHSHVYWYRQLPEEGLKFMVYLQKENIIDESGMPKERFSAEFPKEGPSILRIQQVVRGDSAAYFCASSPIRGDEKLFFGSGTQLSVL.

The chain uses TRBV28 and TRBJ1-4; TRBD1 aligns across 8 bases. Germline V CDR1 and CDR2: MDHEN, SYDVKM. Unmatched junction bases numbered 15, after V lost 7 bases and J lost 8 bases. This CDR3 region has 16 residues. The CDR3 is CASTPPTTGGQEKLFF. The CDR3, as DNA: TGTGCCAGCACCCCGCCCACCACAGGGGGTCAGGAAAAACTGTTTTTT.

The rearrangement joins TRBV6-5 to TRBJ2-7, with D tentatively TRBD2 (6 bases). The CDR3 contains 14 residues. V lost 6 bases to trimming and J lost 3 bases, with 15 bases between them. Germline V gene lookup returns CDR1 MNHEY and CDR2 SVGAGI. The CDR3 DNA follows: TGTGCCAGCAGCCGGGAGCCCTCGGGCTACGAGCAGTACTTC. Protein product: CASSREPSGYEQYF.

The chain combines TRBV7-2 with TRBJ2-1, with D perhaps matching TRBD2 (6 bases). The CDR3 is 17 residues long. The germline gives CDR1 SGHTA, CDR2 FQGNSA. V gave up 0 bases and J gave up 7 bases, with 19 bases separating them. CDR3 loop: CASSLAFDGTRYNEQFF. The CDR3 DNA is TGTGCCAGCAGCTTAGCGTTCGACGGGACTCGGTATAATGAGCAGTTCTTC.

This clone is a singleton in its sample. The chain carries TRBV5-1 and TRBJ2-7, with D hard to call. Trimming removed 1 base from V and 5 bases from J, with 13 bases in between. The CDR3 is 14 amino acids. The germline gives CDR1 SGHRS, CDR2 YFSETQ. The DNA of the CDR3 is TGCGCCAGCAGCTTGATTAACCGGGTGCACGAGCAGTACTTC. Amino acid sequence: CASSLINRVHEQYF.

The V and J genes are TRBV19 and TRBJ1-5; possibly TRBD1 for D (5 bases). The germline gives CDR1 LNHDA, CDR2 SQIVND (reference sequence). The CDR3 length is 15 residues. Trimming removed 8 bases from V and 4 bases from J, with 18 bases in between. CDR3 in amino acids: CASVRGPGRNQPQHF. As DNA, the CDR3 is TGTGCCAGTGTACGTGGGCCAGGGCGGAATCAGCCCCAGCATTTT.

The V call is TRBV30, the J call TRBJ2-3; D is perhaps TRBD2 (6 bases). In germline, CDR1 is GTSNPN, CDR2 SVGIG (reference sequence). The CDR3 has 13 amino acids. Trimming left V 6 bases short and J 0 bases short, with 10 bases between. This CDR3 reads CACSGSSTDTQYF. CDR3 sequence (DNA): TGTGCCTGTAGCGGTTCTAGCACAGATACGCAGTATTTT.

V and J are TRBV4-2 and TRBJ1-1; unclear D gene. The V end lost 1 base, the J end lost 7 bases, and 10 bases lay between the germline ends. CDR3 length: 13 amino acids. Germline values: CDR1 LGHNA, CDR2 YNFKEQ. The CDR3 sequence is CASSQGYTDEAFF. The CDR3 nucleotides read TGTGCCAGCAGCCAAGGGTACACAGATGAAGCTTTCTTT.

The chain joins TRBV6-5 to TRBJ1-4, with D uncertain. This CDR3 has 15 amino acids. Per germline, CDR1 MNHEY and CDR2 SVGAGI. V was shortened by 6 bases and J by 3 bases, with 14 bases between the two germline ends. The chain's CDR3 is CASRDAGVSNEKLFF. The CDR3 DNA is TGTGCCAGCAGGGATGCAGGTGTATCTAATGAAAAACTGTTTTTT.

For the CDR3, the DNA is TGTGCCAGCAGCCAAGCGGGGAGTGATTCACCCCTCCACTTT. Translating it yields CASSQAGSDSPLHF. This sequence joins TRBV4-2 and TRBJ1-6; D call uncertain. Germline-derived CDR1 and CDR2 are LGHNA and YNFKEQ. The CDR3 extends over 14 amino acids. Between the trimmed V and J ends, which lost 1 base and 8 bases, there was a span of 9 bases.

The rearrangement links TRBV6-5 to TRBJ1-2, with D possibly being TRBD1 (5 bases). Deletions cut 10 bases from V and 2 bases from J, with 14 bases between. CDR1 MNHEY and CDR2 SVGAGI come from the germline V gene. The CDR3 is 13 residues long. The CDR3 coding sequence is TGTGCCACGACGGGGGATCCGAACTATGGCTACACCTTC. Its protein product is CATTGDPNYGYTF.

With respect to this clone: A junction end diverges from the germline sequence, so it may reflect a read error. V usage is TRBV28 and J usage is TRBJ1-1, with a tentative D call TRBD1 (5 bases). This CDR3 has 23 residues. Germline loops: CDR1 MDHEN, CDR2 SYDVKM. The CDR3: CASSFDTLSFGVTLGLPATWGDF. In nucleotides, the CDR3 is TGTGCCAGCAGTTTCGATACGTTGTCATTTGGGGTTACTCTAGGCCTCCCCGCGACCTGGGGGGACTTT.

The rearrangement links TRBV2 to TRBJ2-3, with TRBD1 identical over 7 bases. Trimming removed 4 bases from V and 9 bases from J; junction bases left unmatched: 10. This CDR3 region has 14 residues. Looked up from germline, CDR1 is SNHLY and CDR2 is FYNNEI. CDR3 in DNA: TGTGCCAGCAGTGGATCGACAGGGCTGAGGACGCAGTATTTT. This codes for CASSGSTGLRTQYF. Combining the CDR3 with reference TRBV2 and TRBJ2-3 gives the whole variable domain EPEVTQTPSHQVTQMGQEVILRCVPISNHLYFYWYRQILGQKVEFLVSFYNNEISEKSEIFDDQFSVERPDGSNFTLKIRSTKLEDSAMYFCASSGSTGLRTQYFGPGTRLTVL.

The chain couples TRBV29-1 to TRBJ2-5, with D tentatively TRBD2 (6 bases). The CDR3 extends over 13 amino acids. The V and J ends lost 7 bases and 4 bases respectively, with 16 bases between them. Germline V gives CDR1 SQVTM, CDR2 ANQGSEA. CDR3 DNA: TGCAGCGCAAAGCCTTTGGGGGGAGAGACCCAGTACTTC. It encodes CSAKPLGGETQYF.

The V call is TRBV28, the J call TRBJ2-7; 10 nucleotides agree with TRBD1. The CDR3 sequence is 15 residues long. From germline, CDR1 is MDHEN and CDR2 SYDVKM. Unmatched junction bases numbered 3, after V lost 4 bases and J lost 0 bases. CDR3 nucleotides: TGTGCCAGCAGTTCGACAGGGGGCCTCTCCTACGAGCAGTACTTC. Translation gives CASSSTGGLSYEQYF.

The chain employs TRBV7-3 and TRBJ2-7; TRBD2 is a possible D gene (5 bases). Trimming took 1 base from V and 5 from J, leaving 18 bases between them. This CDR3 is built from 16 residues. Germline CDR1 and CDR2: SGHTA and FQGTGA. The CDR3 loop reads CASSLILPEGRHEQYF. DNA for the CDR3: TGTGCCAGCAGCTTAATCTTGCCCGAGGGCCGACACGAGCAGTACTTC.

The V gene is TRBV7-2, the J gene TRBJ2-5; the D gene is possibly TRBD2 (7 bases). V dropped 2 bases and J dropped 9 bases, with 22 bases sitting between them. CDR3 length equals 16 residues. The germline V gene has CDR1 SGHTA and CDR2 FQGNSA. Here the CDR3 reads CASSLMGGATSGAQYF. CDR3 coding DNA: TGTGCCAGCAGCTTAATGGGGGGGGCCACCTCCGGGGCCCAGTACTTC.

J is TRBJ2-1 and V is TRBV7-8; 12 nucleotides align to TRBD2. V lost 5 bases, J lost 5 bases, and 4 bases stayed unmatched. Germline values: CDR1 SGHVS, CDR2 FQNEAQ. This CDR3 contains 15 residues. CDR3 bases: TGTGCCAGCAGCATAACTAGCGGGAGGAACAATGAGCAGTTCTTC. Protein product: CASSITSGRNNEQFF.

The V and J genes are TRBV30 and TRBJ1-1; no clear D. CDR1 GTSNPN and CDR2 SVGIG come from the germline V gene (reference sequence). The V and J ends lost 3 bases and 4 bases respectively, with 15 bases between them. This CDR3 comprises 14 residues. CDR3 sequence reads: CAWSASNTGTEAFF. DNA for the CDR3: TGTGCCTGGAGCGCCTCCAATACCGGCACTGAAGCTTTCTTT.

CDR3 DNA: TGCGCCAGCAGCGTGGGGACTAGCGGGTTCTTCTCCTACGAGCAGTACTTC. Protein: CASSVGTSGFFSYEQYF. The V gene is TRBV5-1, the J gene TRBJ2-7; 12 positions match TRBD2. This CDR3 is built from 17 residues. V was clipped by 4 bases and J by 0 bases; unmatched bases: 8. Germline loops: CDR1 SGHRS, CDR2 YFSETQ.

V is TRBV4-3 and J is TRBJ1-6; D may be TRBD1 (6 bases). Per the germline V gene, CDR1 is LGHNA and CDR2 is YSLEER. The V end lost 5 bases, the J end lost 10 bases, and 15 bases lay between the germline ends. The CDR3 has 14 amino acids. This chain's CDR3 is CASSSRTENSPLHF. In DNA form, the CDR3 reads TGCGCCAGCAGCTCCCGGACAGAGAACTCACCCCTCCACTTT.

The gene calls are TRBV2 and TRBJ1-2; weak D call: TRBD1 (6 bases). The V gene's germline CDR1 is SNHLY and CDR2 FYNNEI. This CDR3 is 17 amino acids long. Trimming left V 6 bases short and J 6 bases short, with 26 bases between. DNA for the CDR3: TGTGCCAGCAGATACAGTACACTGACAGGAAGTCTTGATGGCTACACCTTC. Amino acid sequence: CASRYSTLTGSLDGYTF. Complete variable domain (other parts from reference TRBV2 and TRBJ1-2): EPEVTQTPSHQVTQMGQEVILRCVPISNHLYFYWYRQILGQKVEFLVSFYNNEISEKSEIFDDQFSVERPDGSNFTLKIRSTKLEDSAMYFCASRYSTLTGSLDGYTFGSGTRLTVV.